The 20 T cell receptor beta chains given below trace back to one sample, sequenced in a study of ipilimumab plus nivolumab after autologous stem cell transplantation. Some clones are missing from TCRdb's copy, which holds only in-frame ones; the method was immunoSEQ multiplex PCR. Counted here are fewer than 85,000 clones, more than 80% occurring once; the ten biggest clones make up around 2%. This specimen was PBMCs, taken in a trial of ipilimumab plus nivolumab as post-transplant consolidation. The receptors stem from a male donor with diffuse large B-cell lymphoma.

The gene calls are TRBV7-9 and TRBJ2-3; D remains unclear. The CDR3 is 12 residues long. Trimming took off 3 bases at V and 5 bases at J, with 6 bases between the two ends. CDR1 and CDR2 from the germline V gene are SEHNR and FQNEAQ (reference sequence). The CDR3 coding sequence is TGTGCCAGCAGCTTTGGTGAAGATACGCAGTATTTT. This translates into CASSFGEDTQYF.

The V and J genes are TRBV11-2 and TRBJ2-5; no clear D gene. CDR1 is SGHAT and CDR2 is FQNNGV in the germline V gene. V dropped 3 bases and J dropped 5 bases, with 7 bases sitting between them. This CDR3 contains 12 residues. CDR3 sequence (DNA): TGTGCCAGCAGCTTGCCGACGGAGACCCAGTACTTC. It yields the protein CASSLPTETQYF.

The V call is TRBV30, the J call TRBJ2-3; 10 nucleotides agree with TRBD2. The junction had 5 bases not matched to a gene; V was cut back by 2 bases and J by 3 bases. CDR1 is GTSNPN, CDR2 SVGIG, per germline (reference sequence). The length of the CDR3 is 15 residues. CDR3 sequence: CAWSRSGGATDTQYF. CDR3 bases: TGTGCCTGGAGTAGAAGCGGGGGGGCAACAGATACGCAGTATTTT. The whole variable domain, filled in from reference TRBV30 and TRBJ2-3, reads SQTIHQWPATLVQPVGSPLSLECTVEGTSNPNLYWYRQAAGRGLQLLFYSVGIGQISSEVPQNLSASRPQDRQFILSSKKLLLSDSGFYLCAWSRSGGATDTQYFGPGTRLTVL.

In its sample, this clone was seen once. The genes are TRBV5-1 and TRBJ2-1; tentatively, D is TRBD1 (6 bases). CDR1 is SGHRS and CDR2 is YFSETQ in the germline V gene. There are 16 residues in the CDR3. V gave up 2 bases and J gave up 1 base, with 13 bases separating them. CDR3 in DNA: TGCGCCAGCAGCTTTTGGGGACAAACATCCTACAATGAGCAGTTCTTC. Translation: CASSFWGQTSYNEQFF.

V is TRBV18 and J is TRBJ2-7; 12 nucleotides agree with TRBD1. Trimming at V came to 3 bases and at J to 0 bases, leaving 15 bases not matched to a gene. Per germline, CDR1 KGHSH and CDR2 LQKENI. This CDR3 region has 20 residues. The CDR3 sequence: CASSPNYRDRGPLSSYEQYF. The CDR3 DNA is TGTGCCAGCTCACCGAATTACCGGGACAGGGGGCCTCTAAGCTCCTACGAGCAGTACTTC.

The chain is built from TRBV5-1 and TRBJ1-1; D is perhaps TRBD1 (5 bases). V lost 6 bases, J lost 5 bases, and 17 bases lay in between. The CDR3 is 14 amino acids. CDR1 is SGHRS and CDR2 is YFSETQ in the germline V gene. The CDR3 is CASTALAEGTEAFF. For the CDR3, the DNA is TGCGCCAGCACGGCCCTTGCGGAGGGGACTGAAGCTTTCTTT.

This clone was seen only once. V usage is TRBV9 and J usage is TRBJ2-2, with D possibly being TRBD1 (6 bases). CDR1 and CDR2 from the germline V gene are SGDLS and YYNGEE. V was trimmed by 4 bases and J by 2 bases, leaving 12 bases between them. The CDR3 runs 15 residues. CDR3 protein: CASSPHRVNTGELFF. CDR3 nucleotides: TGTGCCAGCAGCCCTCACAGGGTAAACACCGGGGAGCTGTTTTTT.

This clone was detected only a few times. This chain connects TRBV5-1 to TRBJ2-5; unclear D gene. V was pared by 0 bases and J by 0 bases, with 9 bases between. The CDR3 consists of 15 residues. CDR1 and CDR2 from the germline V gene are SGHRS and YFSETQ. The CDR3 DNA reads TGCGCCAGCAGCTTGGCTGGCAGGAACCAAGAGACCCAGTACTTC. This encodes CASSLAGRNQETQYF.

The chain combines TRBV4-1 with TRBJ1-6; D unclear. The germline V and J ends were trimmed by 4 bases and 10 bases, with 17 bases remaining between them. Germline V CDR1 and CDR2: MGHRA, YSYEKL. This CDR3 is built from 15 residues. The CDR3 DNA sequence: TGCGCCAGCAGCCGAGAAGGGCCGGGTGAGTCACCCCTCCACTTT. Translating it yields CASSREGPGESPLHF.

The chain carries TRBV4-1 and TRBJ2-7, with 7 bases aligning to TRBD2. After removal of 0 bases from V and 6 bases from J, the junction contained 2 bases not matched to a gene. The germline CDR1 and CDR2 sequences are MGHRA and YSYEKL. The CDR3 loop spans 13 amino acids. In DNA, the CDR3 is TGCGCCAGCAGCCAAGAGCGGGGGAGCGAGCAGTACTTC. This gives the protein CASSQERGSEQYF.

The CDR3: CASQGIAGGVNEQFF. The DNA for the CDR3 is TGTGCCAGCCAGGGAATAGCGGGGGGGGTCAATGAGCAGTTCTTC. The rearrangement joins TRBV6-1 to TRBJ2-1; TRBD2 matches at 11 bases. Looked up from germline, CDR1 is MNHNS and CDR2 is SASEGT. Unmatched junction bases numbered 9, after V lost 8 bases and J lost 6 bases. This CDR3 spans 15 amino acids.

The gene calls are TRBV18 and TRBJ1-1, with 7 bases aligning to TRBD1. V was clipped by 1 base and J by 5 bases; unmatched bases: 7. Germline loops: CDR1 KGHSH, CDR2 LQKENI. The CDR3 length is 15 residues. CDR3 sequence (DNA): TGTGCCAGCTCACCACAGGGGGCAGGTAGGACTGAAGCTTTCTTT. It yields the protein CASSPQGAGRTEAFF.

V is TRBV29-1 and J is TRBJ2-3; D remains ambiguous. Germline values: CDR1 SQVTM, CDR2 ANQGSEA. Trimming cost V 5 bases and J 0 bases, with 12 bases left between them. This CDR3 has 14 amino acids. The CDR3 sequence: CSVSQARSTDTQYF. Here the CDR3 DNA reads TGCAGCGTTTCCCAGGCTCGGAGCACAGATACGCAGTATTTT.

This chain joins TRBV19 and TRBJ2-2, with 10 bases matching TRBD2. Germline V gene sequence: CDR1 LNHDA, CDR2 SQIVND (reference sequence). The CDR3 loop spans 16 amino acids. V lost 3 bases and J lost 5; bases outside the gene matches: 6. CDR3 sequence (DNA): TGTGCCAGTAGTATCCCCAGCGGGGGGGAGACCGGGGAGCTGTTTTTT. Translation gives CASSIPSGGETGELFF.

The chain has TRBV29-1 and TRBJ1-2; tentative D call: TRBD1 (6 bases). CDR1 SQVTM and CDR2 ANQGSEA come from the germline V gene. This CDR3 has 12 amino acids. The V end was cut by 6 bases, the J end by 3 bases, with 11 bases between. CDR3 loop: CSVTGYDYGYTF. CDR3 nucleotides: TGCAGCGTAACAGGGTACGACTATGGCTACACCTTC.

The J gene is TRBJ1-3, the V gene TRBV5-4, with D perhaps TRBD1 (6 bases). V gave up 0 bases and J gave up 4 bases, with 8 bases separating them. The CDR3 totals 14 residues. Germline V gene data show CDR1 as SGHNT and CDR2 as YYREEE (reference sequence). CDR3 DNA sequence: TGTGCCAGCAGCTTGGGACAGGCAGGAAACACCATATATTTT. As protein: CASSLGQAGNTIYF.

This clone appeared once. The chain links TRBV27 to TRBJ1-5; the match to TRBD1 covers 7 bases. Trimming removed 6 bases from V and 0 bases from J; junction bases left unmatched: 14. The CDR3 is made up of 18 amino acids. Germline values: CDR1 MNHEY, CDR2 SMNVEV (reference sequence). The CDR3 here is CASSGRGQQIDSNQPQHF. The CDR3 DNA sequence: TGTGCCAGCAGCGGGAGGGGACAGCAAATAGATAGCAATCAGCCCCAGCATTTT.

With regard to this clone: The same CDR3 arises from other DNA sequences in this sample as well. The chain recombines TRBV6-1 with TRBJ1-2; the D gene is possibly TRBD1 (5 bases). Germline V gene sequence: CDR1 MNHNS, CDR2 SASEGT. Trimming pared 6 bases from V and 6 bases from J, leaving 8 bases between. This CDR3 is built from 11 residues. Here the CDR3 DNA reads TGTGCCAGCAGACGAGGGGATGGCTACACCTTC. Protein: CASRRGDGYTF.

This clone occurred a few times. The V gene is TRBV11-2, the J gene TRBJ1-6, with D maybe TRBD1 (5 bases). The CDR3 has 14 amino acids. Trimming left V 6 bases short and J 13 bases short, with 19 bases between. Per the germline V gene, CDR1 is SGHAT and CDR2 is FQNNGV. CDR3 sequence reads: CASSLDLRGTPLHF. The DNA of the CDR3 is TGTGCCAGCAGTCTTGACTTAAGGGGTACGCCCCTCCACTTT.

The rearrangement joins TRBV28 to TRBJ1-4; D is unresolved. CDR3 size: 12 residues. Germline V gene sequence: CDR1 MDHEN, CDR2 SYDVKM. The V end lost 7 bases, the J end lost 3 bases, and 6 bases lay between the germline ends. CDR3 residues: CASTRSNEKLFF. CDR3 DNA: TGTGCCAGCACGCGGTCTAATGAAAAACTGTTTTTT.